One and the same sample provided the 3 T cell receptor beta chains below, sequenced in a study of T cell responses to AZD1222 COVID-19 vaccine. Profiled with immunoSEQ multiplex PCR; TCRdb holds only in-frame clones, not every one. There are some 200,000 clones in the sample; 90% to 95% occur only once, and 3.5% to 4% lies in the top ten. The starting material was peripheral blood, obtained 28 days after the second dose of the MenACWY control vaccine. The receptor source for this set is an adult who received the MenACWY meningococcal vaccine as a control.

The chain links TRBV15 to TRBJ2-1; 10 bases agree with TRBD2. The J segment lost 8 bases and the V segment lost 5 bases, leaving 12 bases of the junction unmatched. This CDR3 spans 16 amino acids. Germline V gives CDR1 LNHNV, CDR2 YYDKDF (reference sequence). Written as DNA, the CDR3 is TGTGCCACCAGCGGAAACCTAGCGGGAGTAATCTATGAGCAGTTCTTC. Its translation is CATSGNLAGVIYEQFF.

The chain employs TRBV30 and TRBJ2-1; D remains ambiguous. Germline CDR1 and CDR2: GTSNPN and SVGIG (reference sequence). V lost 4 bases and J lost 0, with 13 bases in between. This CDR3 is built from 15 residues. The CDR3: CAWTRHSSSYNEQFF. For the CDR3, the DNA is TGTGCCTGGACCCGGCATTCTAGCTCCTACAATGAGCAGTTCTTC.

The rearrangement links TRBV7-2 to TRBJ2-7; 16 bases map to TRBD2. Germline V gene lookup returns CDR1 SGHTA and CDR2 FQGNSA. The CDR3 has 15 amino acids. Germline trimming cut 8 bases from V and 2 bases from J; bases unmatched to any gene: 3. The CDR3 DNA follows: TGTGCCAGCGAGGGACTAGCGGGAGGGCCCTACGAGCAGTACTTC. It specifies CASEGLAGGPYEQYF.